The text below deals with one T cell receptor (beta chain). Its antigen is unidentified. Profiling relied on immunoSEQ multiplex PCR, and the TCRdb table lists in-frame clones only, not all of them. Among about 92,000 clones listed, roughly 90% were seen once. The data were taken from a study of T cell responses to AZD1222 COVID-19 vaccine. Study conclusions and caveats: Regions 160-218 and 743-854 dominated among vaccine-associated CD4 TCRs spanning spike. In a largely white British group with more females than males, clonal diversity was possibly underestimated.

V lost 5 bases and J lost 8; bases outside the gene matches: 11. The CDR3 contains 14 residues. The germline CDR1 and CDR2 sequences are MNHEY and SMNVEV (reference sequence). The specimen was peripheral blood, collected on day 0 of AZD1222 vaccination. The receptor's source is an adult in good health. This sequence joins TRBV27 and TRBJ1-2, with 7 bases that match TRBD1. As DNA, the CDR3 is TGTGCCAGCAGTGCAACCGGGACAGCGAGAGGCTACACCTTC. It specifies CASSATGTARGYTF.